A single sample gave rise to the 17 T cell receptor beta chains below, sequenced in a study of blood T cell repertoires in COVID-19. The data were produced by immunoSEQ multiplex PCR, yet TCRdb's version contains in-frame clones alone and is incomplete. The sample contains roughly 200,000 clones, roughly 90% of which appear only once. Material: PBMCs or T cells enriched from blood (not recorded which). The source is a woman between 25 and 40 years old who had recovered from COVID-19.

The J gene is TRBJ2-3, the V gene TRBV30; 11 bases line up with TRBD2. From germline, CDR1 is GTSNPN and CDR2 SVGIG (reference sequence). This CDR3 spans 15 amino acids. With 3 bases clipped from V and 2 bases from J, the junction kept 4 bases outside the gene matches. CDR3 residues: CAWSASGRITDTQYF. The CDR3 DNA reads TGTGCCTGGAGCGCTAGCGGGAGGATCACAGATACGCAGTATTTT.

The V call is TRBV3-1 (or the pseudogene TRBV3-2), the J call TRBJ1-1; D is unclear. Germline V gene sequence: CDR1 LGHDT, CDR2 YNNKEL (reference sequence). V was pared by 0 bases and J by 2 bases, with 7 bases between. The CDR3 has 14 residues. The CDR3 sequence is CASSQDPSNTEAFF. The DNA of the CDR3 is TGTGCCAGCAGCCAAGACCCGAGTAACACTGAAGCTTTCTTT.

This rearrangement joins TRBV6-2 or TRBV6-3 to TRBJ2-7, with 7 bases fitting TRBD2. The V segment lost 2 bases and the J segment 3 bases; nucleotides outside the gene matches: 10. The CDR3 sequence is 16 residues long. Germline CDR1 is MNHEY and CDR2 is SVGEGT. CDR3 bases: TGTGCCAGCAGTTACCTCCTGTGGAGCGGGAACTACGAGCAGTACTTC. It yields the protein CASSYLLWSGNYEQYF.

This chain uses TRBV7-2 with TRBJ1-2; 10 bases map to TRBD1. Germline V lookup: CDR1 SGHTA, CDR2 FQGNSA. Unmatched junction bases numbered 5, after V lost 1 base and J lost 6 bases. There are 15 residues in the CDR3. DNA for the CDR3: TGTGCCAGCAGCTTAGTAGGGACAGGGGAAGATGGCTACACCTTC. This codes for CASSLVGTGEDGYTF.

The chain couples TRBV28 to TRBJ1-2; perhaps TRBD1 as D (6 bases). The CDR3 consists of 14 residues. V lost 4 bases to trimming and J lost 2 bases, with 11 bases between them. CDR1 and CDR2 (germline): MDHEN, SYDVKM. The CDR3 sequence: CASSSSTGNYGYTF. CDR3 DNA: TGTGCCAGCAGTTCGTCAACAGGGAACTATGGCTACACCTTC.

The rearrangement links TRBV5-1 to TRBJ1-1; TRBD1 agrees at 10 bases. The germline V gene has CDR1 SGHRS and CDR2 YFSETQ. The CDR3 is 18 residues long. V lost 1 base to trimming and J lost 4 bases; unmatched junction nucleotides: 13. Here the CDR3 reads CASSLTTGTGERGTEAFF. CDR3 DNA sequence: TGCGCCAGCAGCTTGACGACCGGGACAGGGGAGCGGGGCACTGAAGCTTTCTTT.

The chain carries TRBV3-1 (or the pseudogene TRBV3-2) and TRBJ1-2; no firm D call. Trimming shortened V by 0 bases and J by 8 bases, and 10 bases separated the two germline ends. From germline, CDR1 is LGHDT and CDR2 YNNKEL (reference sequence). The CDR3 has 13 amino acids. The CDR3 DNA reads TGTGCCAGCAGCCAAGAAGTTACGAGAGGCTACACCTTC. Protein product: CASSQEVTRGYTF.

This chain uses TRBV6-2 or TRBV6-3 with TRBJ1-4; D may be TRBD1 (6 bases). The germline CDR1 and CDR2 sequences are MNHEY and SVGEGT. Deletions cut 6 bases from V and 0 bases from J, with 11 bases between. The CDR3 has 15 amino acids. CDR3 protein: CASSPDSATNEKLFF. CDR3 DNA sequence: TGTGCCAGCAGCCCGGACAGCGCAACTAATGAAAAACTGTTTTTT.

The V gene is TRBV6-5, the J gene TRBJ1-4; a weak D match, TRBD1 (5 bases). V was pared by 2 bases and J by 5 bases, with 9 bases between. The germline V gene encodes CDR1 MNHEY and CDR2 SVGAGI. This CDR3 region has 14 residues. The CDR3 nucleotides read TGTGCCAGCAGTTACACCCAGGGAAATGAAAAACTGTTTTTT. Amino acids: CASSYTQGNEKLFF.

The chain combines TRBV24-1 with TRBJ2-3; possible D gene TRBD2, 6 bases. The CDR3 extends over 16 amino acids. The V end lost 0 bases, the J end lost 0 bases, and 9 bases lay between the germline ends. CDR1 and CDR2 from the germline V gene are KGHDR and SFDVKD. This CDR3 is CATSDLAGISTDTQYF. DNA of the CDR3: TGTGCCACCAGTGATTTGGCGGGAATTAGCACAGATACGCAGTATTTT.

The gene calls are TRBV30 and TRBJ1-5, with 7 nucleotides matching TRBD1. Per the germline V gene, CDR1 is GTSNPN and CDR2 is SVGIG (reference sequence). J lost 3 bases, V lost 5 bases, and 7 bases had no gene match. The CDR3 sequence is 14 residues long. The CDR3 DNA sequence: TGTGCCTGGGGTGGACAGGCCACCAATCAGCCCCAGCATTTT. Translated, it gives CAWGGQATNQPQHF.

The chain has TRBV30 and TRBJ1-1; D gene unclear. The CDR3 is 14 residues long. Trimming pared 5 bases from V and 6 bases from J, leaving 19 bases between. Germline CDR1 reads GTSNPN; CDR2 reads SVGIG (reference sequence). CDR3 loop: CAWDLRGGGSEAFF. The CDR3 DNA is TGTGCCTGGGACCTTCGGGGTGGTGGTTCTGAAGCTTTCTTT.

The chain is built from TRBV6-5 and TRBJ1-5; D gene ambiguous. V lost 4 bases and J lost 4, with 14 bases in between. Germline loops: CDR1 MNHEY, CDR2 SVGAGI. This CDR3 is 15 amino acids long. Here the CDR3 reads CASSFTGGRNQPQHF. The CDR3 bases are TGTGCCAGCAGTTTTACGGGTGGAAGGAATCAGCCCCAGCATTTT.

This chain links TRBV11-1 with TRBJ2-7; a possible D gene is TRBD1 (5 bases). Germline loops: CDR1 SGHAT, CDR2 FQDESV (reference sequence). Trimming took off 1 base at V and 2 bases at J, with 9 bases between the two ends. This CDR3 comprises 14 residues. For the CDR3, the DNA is TGTGCCAGCAGCTTAGGGACAACCGCCTACGAGCAGTACTTC. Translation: CASSLGTTAYEQYF.

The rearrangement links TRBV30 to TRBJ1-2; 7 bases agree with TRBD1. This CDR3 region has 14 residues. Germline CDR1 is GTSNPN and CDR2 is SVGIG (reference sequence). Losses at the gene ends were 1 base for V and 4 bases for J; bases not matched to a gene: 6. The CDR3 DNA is TGTGCCTGGAGTGAAACTAGGGACAGCTATGGCTACACCTTC. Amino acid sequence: CAWSETRDSYGYTF.

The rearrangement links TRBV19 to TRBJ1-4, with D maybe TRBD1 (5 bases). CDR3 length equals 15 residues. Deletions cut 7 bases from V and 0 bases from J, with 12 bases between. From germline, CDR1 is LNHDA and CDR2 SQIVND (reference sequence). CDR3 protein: CASKGRAATNEKLFF. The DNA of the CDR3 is TGTGCCAGTAAAGGCAGGGCTGCAACTAATGAAAAACTGTTTTTT.

This CDR3 is CASSSPSVNTYEQYF. CDR3 DNA sequence: TGTGCCAGCAGCTCCCCCTCGGTTAATACCTACGAGCAGTACTTC. The chain recombines TRBV5-5 with TRBJ2-7; no definite D call. CDR3 length equals 15 residues. The germline V and J ends were trimmed by 3 bases and 2 bases, with 15 bases remaining between them. The germline V gene encodes CDR1 SGHKS and CDR2 YYEKEE (reference sequence).